The 17 T cell receptor beta chains given below trace back to one sample, sequenced in a study of blood T cell repertoires in COVID-19. Sequencing was performed with immunoSEQ multiplex PCR; in TCRdb, only in-frame clones are kept and a portion is missing. The sample lists 230,000 or so clones, roughly nine tenths occurring once. The sample consisted of peripheral blood. These TCRs come from a man between 35 and 55 years old with active or convalescent COVID-19.

This chain links TRBV28 with TRBJ2-7; 8 bases line up with TRBD1. The trim removed 3 bases at V and 5 bases at J, leaving 6 bases unmatched. This CDR3 comprises 14 residues. The germline V gene encodes CDR1 MDHEN and CDR2 SYDVKM. In nucleotides, the CDR3 is TGTGCCAGCAGTTTGGGCAGGGGGCGGCACGAGCAGTACTTC. Encoded protein: CASSLGRGRHEQYF.

J is TRBJ2-7 and V is TRBV18, with a possible D match to TRBD2 (6 bases). Trimming removed 6 bases from V and 0 bases from J, with 6 bases in between. Germline V CDR1 and CDR2: KGHSH, LQKENI. The CDR3 extends over 12 amino acids. The DNA for the CDR3 is TGTGCCAGCTCCGGGAGCTCCTACGAGCAGTACTTC. Translating it yields CASSGSSYEQYF.

The chain combines TRBV24-1 with TRBJ1-2, with 8 bases aligning to TRBD1. V dropped 5 bases and J dropped 4; count of bases not matched to a gene: 8. Germline V gene data show CDR1 as KGHDR and CDR2 as SFDVKD. The CDR3 has 15 residues. CDR3 amino acids: CATSAKGQAVYGYTF. The CDR3 DNA follows: TGTGCCACCAGTGCCAAGGGACAGGCAGTCTATGGCTACACCTTC.

This clone has only a few counts. V gene TRBV5-1 combines with J gene TRBJ1-1, with a possible D match to TRBD1 (6 bases). Germline assignment: CDR1 SGHRS and CDR2 YFSETQ. The CDR3 spans 14 residues. V lost 4 bases, J lost 3 bases, and 13 bases lay in between. In nucleotides, the CDR3 is TGCGCCAGCAGCCGTCAGGGGTATGACACTGAAGCTTTCTTT. The encoded protein is CASSRQGYDTEAFF.

The chain uses TRBV5-6 and TRBJ1-1; TRBD1 agrees at 9 bases. Germline CDR1 and CDR2: SGHDT and YYEEEE. The CDR3 contains 16 residues. J was trimmed by 4 bases and V by 0 bases; bases with no gene match: 7. CDR3 nucleotides: TGTGCCAGCAGCTTGGACAGGGGGCATGCGGCCACTGAAGCTTTCTTT. It encodes CASSLDRGHAATEAFF.

V is TRBV2 and J is TRBJ2-2; a weak D match, TRBD2 (5 bases). Germline V lookup: CDR1 SNHLY, CDR2 FYNNEI. The V end was cut by 3 bases, the J end by 5 bases, with 22 bases between. The CDR3 has 18 amino acids. In DNA, the CDR3 is TGTGCCAGCAGTGATCTCGTTCGACTAACCCTGGGTACCGGGGAGCTGTTTTTT. It codes for CASSDLVRLTLGTGELFF.

This chain links TRBV2 with TRBJ2-3, with 13 positions matching TRBD2. Germline V gives CDR1 SNHLY, CDR2 FYNNEI. V lost 6 bases and J lost 2; bases outside the gene matches: 5. The CDR3 is 16 residues long. The CDR3 bases are TGTGCCAGCAGCGTCGGGACTAGCGGGATCACAGATACGCAGTATTTT. Its protein product is CASSVGTSGITDTQYF. Full variable domain (rest looked up from reference TRBV2 and TRBJ2-3): EPEVTQTPSHQVTQMGQEVILRCVPISNHLYFYWYRQILGQKVEFLVSFYNNEISEKSEIFDDQFSVERPDGSNFTLKIRSTKLEDSAMYFCASSVGTSGITDTQYFGPGTRLTVL.

A word on this clone: The junction differs from germline at one of its ends, possibly a read error. This rearrangement joins TRBV25-1 to TRBJ1-1; a weak D match, TRBD1 (6 bases). From germline, CDR1 is MGHDK and CDR2 SYGVNS. The CDR3 sequence is 15 residues long. CDR3 amino acids: CASRESLDRNTEAFF. Here the CDR3 DNA reads TGTGCCAGCAGGGAATCTTTGGACAGGAACACTGAAGCTTTCTTT.

The chain couples TRBV2 to TRBJ2-5; 11 nucleotides agree with TRBD1. V shed 9 bases and J 4 bases; nucleotides not matched to a gene: 1. The germline gives CDR1 SNHLY, CDR2 FYNNEI. The CDR3 consists of 12 residues. The CDR3 DNA is TGTGCCAGTGGGACAGGGGGAGAGACCCAGTACTTC. Protein sequence: CASGTGGETQYF.

J is TRBJ2-1 and V is TRBV27, with D possibly matching TRBD2 (5 bases). The CDR3 is 15 residues long. CDR1 is MNHEY, CDR2 SMNVEV, per germline (reference sequence). Trimming left V 5 bases short and J 0 bases short, with 11 bases between. The DNA for the CDR3 is TGTGCCAGCAGTGAGCGGTACAGCTCCTACAATGAGCAGTTCTTC. Its translation: CASSERYSSYNEQFF.

This sequence joins TRBV3-1 (or the pseudogene TRBV3-2) and TRBJ1-4, with D perhaps matching TRBD1 (5 bases). Per the germline V gene, CDR1 is LGHDT and CDR2 is YNNKEL (reference sequence). The V end was cut by 5 bases, the J end by 8 bases, with 18 bases between. The CDR3 runs to 15 residues. CDR3 nucleotides: TGTGCCAGCAGCTATCGGGGGTGGGAAGGGGAAAAACTGTTTTTT. Its translation is CASSYRGWEGEKLFF.

The chain links TRBV7-8 to TRBJ2-7; 8 bases line up with TRBD1. V dropped 3 bases and J dropped 0; count of bases not matched to a gene: 4. The CDR3 length is 15 residues. Germline V gives CDR1 SGHVS, CDR2 FQNEAQ. In nucleotides, the CDR3 is TGTGCCAGCAGCTTCCAGGGGGCGAGCTCCTACGAGCAGTACTTC. Translation: CASSFQGASSYEQYF.

The rearrangement uses TRBV6-1 and TRBJ2-7; 14 nucleotides match TRBD2. CDR3 length equals 17 residues. V lost 2 bases, J lost 3 bases, and 6 bases stayed unmatched. The germline V gene has CDR1 MNHNS and CDR2 SASEGT. CDR3 in DNA: TGTGCCAGCAGTGAAAGACTAGCGGGAGGGACCAACTACGAGCAGTACTTC. The encoded protein is CASSERLAGGTNYEQYF.

The rearrangement joins TRBV5-1 to TRBJ2-2; tentative D call: TRBD2 (6 bases). The CDR3 loop spans 17 amino acids. V lost 1 base to trimming and J lost 2 bases, with 15 bases between them. Germline CDR1 is SGHRS and CDR2 is YFSETQ. CDR3 sequence: CASSLKSSGLNTGELFF. The CDR3 DNA follows: TGCGCCAGCAGCTTGAAATCCAGCGGGCTTAACACCGGGGAGCTGTTTTTT.

V gene TRBV5-1 combines with J gene TRBJ1-6; the match to TRBD1 covers 9 bases. CDR1 is SGHRS, CDR2 YFSETQ, per germline. The CDR3 has 14 amino acids. The J segment lost 7 bases and the V segment lost 4 bases, leaving 3 bases of the junction unmatched. This CDR3 is CASSSGTGNSPLHF. CDR3 bases: TGCGCCAGCAGCAGCGGGACAGGGAATTCACCCCTCCACTTT.

The CDR3 here is CASSPLTGTDTQYF. CDR3 sequence (DNA): TGTGCCAGCAGCCCCCTGACAGGCACAGATACGCAGTATTTT. V is TRBV9 and J is TRBJ2-3; TRBD1 might be the D (5 bases). CDR1 and CDR2 (germline): SGDLS, YYNGEE. The CDR3 sequence is 14 residues long. Trimming shortened V by 4 bases and J by 1 base, and 10 bases separated the two germline ends.

This clone was counted ten times or more. The chain joins TRBV23-1 to TRBJ1-1; TRBD1 might be the D (5 bases). TRBV23-1 has ORF status, its function being uncertain. This CDR3 has 12 amino acids. The V and J ends lost 7 bases and 5 bases respectively, with 11 bases between them. The CDR3 reads CASTPGGTEAFF. The CDR3 DNA sequence: TGCGCCAGCACCCCCGGGGGAACTGAAGCTTTCTTT.